The 13 T cell receptor beta chains below come from one sample, sequenced in a study of cytomegalovirus exposure and HLA in healthy donors. A multiplex PCR was run with 60 Vbeta primers and 13 Jbeta primers. Profiled with immunoSEQ multiplex PCR; TCRdb holds only in-frame clones, not every one. The table has 130,000 to 150,000 clones, roughly 80% seen once. Material for sequencing was PBMCs. These receptors came from a middle-aged man in good health and CMV-seropositive.

Turning to this clone: At the DNA level, this CDR3 is encoded by other sequences in the same sample as well. The gene calls are TRBV19 and TRBJ2-7; TRBD2 matches at 7 bases. The V gene end was trimmed by 4 bases and the J gene end by 3 bases; junction bases not matched to a gene: 9. Germline-derived CDR1 and CDR2 are LNHDA and SQIVND (reference sequence). The CDR3 extends over 15 amino acids. Written as DNA, the CDR3 is TGTGCCAGTAGTACATCTAGCGGACCTGTCTACGAGCAGTACTTC. Translating it yields CASSTSSGPVYEQYF.

The sample holds one count of this clone. V gene TRBV7-9 combines with J gene TRBJ2-7; 8 nucleotides match TRBD2. Trimming took 2 bases from V and 2 from J; bases not matched to a gene: 2. Germline V gives CDR1 SEHNR, CDR2 FQNEAQ (reference sequence). The CDR3 covers 14 residues. The DNA for the CDR3 is TGTGCCAGCAGCTTATATAGCGGGGCCTACGAGCAGTACTTC. This encodes CASSLYSGAYEQYF.

This chain links TRBV11-2 with TRBJ2-7; D not resolved. Germline CDR1 and CDR2: SGHAT and FQNNGV. CDR3 length: 16 amino acids. Trimming took 1 base from V and 4 from J, leaving 17 bases between them. CDR3 nucleotide sequence: TGTGCCAGCAGCTTAGCCGGCCAGCTCCCCGGGTACGAGCAGTACTTC. This translates into CASSLAGQLPGYEQYF.

The chain recombines TRBV5-4 with TRBJ2-1; 9 bases are shared with TRBD2. V was clipped by 0 bases and J by 8 bases; unmatched bases: 6. The CDR3 has 15 residues. Germline V lookup: CDR1 SGHNT, CDR2 YYREEE (reference sequence). The CDR3 region is CASSLGGRARDEQFF. The CDR3 nucleotides read TGTGCCAGCAGCTTGGGCGGGAGGGCCCGGGATGAGCAGTTCTTC.

This clone turned up a few times. The rearrangement links TRBV15 to TRBJ2-3; TRBD2 might be the D (6 bases). Trimming removed 7 bases at V and 7 bases at J, with 18 bases between. The CDR3 spans 14 residues. Germline-derived CDR1 and CDR2 are LNHNV and YYDKDF (reference sequence). CDR3 amino acids: CATTLGRLGNTQYF. The CDR3 coding sequence is TGTGCCACCACCCTTGGGAGGCTCGGGAATACGCAGTATTTT.

In its sample, this clone was seen a few times. The chain carries TRBV10-2 and TRBJ2-7; 13 bases line up with TRBD2. This CDR3 is 14 amino acids long. J gave up 4 bases and V 7 bases, and 4 bases lay outside the gene matches. In germline, CDR1 is WSHSY, CDR2 SAAADI. In DNA form, the CDR3 reads TGCGCCAGCAAGGAACTAGCGGGAGGGTACGAGCAGTACTTC. As protein: CASKELAGGYEQYF.

In its sample, this clone was seen a few times. This rearrangement joins TRBV7-3 to TRBJ2-1; 9 nucleotides match TRBD2. The V gene's germline CDR1 is SGHTA and CDR2 FQGTGA. CDR3 size: 15 residues. V dropped 5 bases and J dropped 6; count of bases not matched to a gene: 8. CDR3 nucleotide sequence: TGTGCCAGCAGCCAATGGCTAGCGGGGCGCAATGAGCAGTTCTTC. Amino acid sequence: CASSQWLAGRNEQFF.

This clone was picked up a small number of times. This sequence joins TRBV7-9 and TRBJ2-5; TRBD1 matches at 8 bases. With 5 bases clipped from V and 4 bases from J, the junction kept 3 bases outside the gene matches. CDR1 SEHNR and CDR2 FQNEAQ come from the germline V gene (reference sequence). The CDR3 contains 13 residues. CDR3 DNA sequence: TGTGCCAGCAGCCCCACAGGGGGAGAGACCCAGTACTTC. Residues: CASSPTGGETQYF.

The rearrangement uses TRBV2 and TRBJ2-2; 14 nucleotides match TRBD2. V dropped 9 bases and J dropped 1; count of bases not matched to a gene: 1. This CDR3 has 15 amino acids. The V gene's germline CDR1 is SNHLY and CDR2 FYNNEI. CDR3 DNA sequence: TGTGCCAGGGGACTAGCGGGAGTGAACACCGGGGAGCTGTTTTTT. Protein: CARGLAGVNTGELFF. The full variable domain, in which reference TRBV2 and TRBJ2-2 provide the parts outside the CDR3, is EPEVTQTPSHQVTQMGQEVILRCVPISNHLYFYWYRQILGQKVEFLVSFYNNEISEKSEIFDDQFSVERPDGSNFTLKIRSTKLEDSAMYFCARGLAGVNTGELFFGEGSRLTVL.

This rearrangement joins TRBV4-2 to TRBJ2-7, with 8 bases lining up with TRBD1. Germline lookup yields CDR1 LGHNA and CDR2 YNFKEQ. The V gene end was trimmed by 1 base and the J gene end by 2 bases; junction bases not matched to a gene: 4. The CDR3 loop spans 15 amino acids. The CDR3 loop reads CASSQAGTGAYEQYF. CDR3 sequence (DNA): TGTGCCAGCAGCCAAGCCGGGACAGGAGCCTACGAGCAGTACTTC.

The V call is TRBV27, the J call TRBJ2-1; TRBD1 matches at 7 bases. The CDR3 has 13 amino acids. The germline gives CDR1 MNHEY, CDR2 SMNVEV (reference sequence). The trim removed 5 bases at V and 6 bases at J, leaving 4 bases unmatched. CDR3 bases: TGTGCCAGCAGTAGCGACAGGGCCAATGAGCAGTTCTTC. This codes for CASSSDRANEQFF.

The table lists this clone with a count of one. The rearrangement links TRBV7-9 to TRBJ2-1; 7 bases agree with TRBD1. Per the germline V gene, CDR1 is SEHNR and CDR2 is FQNEAQ (reference sequence). V was pared by 5 bases and J by 1 base, with 5 bases of the junction left unmatched. There are 15 residues in the CDR3. CDR3 protein: CASSHRGRSYNEQFF. In DNA form, the CDR3 reads TGTGCCAGCAGCCATAGGGGGCGATCCTACAATGAGCAGTTCTTC. Full variable domain (rest looked up from reference TRBV7-9 and TRBJ2-1): DTGVSQNPRHKITKRGQNVTFRCDPISEHNRLYWYRQTLGQGPEFLTYFQNEAQLEKSRLLSDRFSAERPKGSFSTLEIQRTEQGDSAMYLCASSHRGRSYNEQFFGPGTRLTVL.

The chain joins TRBV19 to TRBJ1-3; D unclear. Trimming took off 1 base at V and 2 bases at J, with 9 bases between the two ends. This CDR3 region has 15 residues. CDR1 and CDR2 (germline): LNHDA, SQIVND (reference sequence). DNA for the CDR3: TGTGCCAGTAGTATAGGCAACTCTCCTGGAAACACCATATATTTT. Amino acid sequence: CASSIGNSPGNTIYF.